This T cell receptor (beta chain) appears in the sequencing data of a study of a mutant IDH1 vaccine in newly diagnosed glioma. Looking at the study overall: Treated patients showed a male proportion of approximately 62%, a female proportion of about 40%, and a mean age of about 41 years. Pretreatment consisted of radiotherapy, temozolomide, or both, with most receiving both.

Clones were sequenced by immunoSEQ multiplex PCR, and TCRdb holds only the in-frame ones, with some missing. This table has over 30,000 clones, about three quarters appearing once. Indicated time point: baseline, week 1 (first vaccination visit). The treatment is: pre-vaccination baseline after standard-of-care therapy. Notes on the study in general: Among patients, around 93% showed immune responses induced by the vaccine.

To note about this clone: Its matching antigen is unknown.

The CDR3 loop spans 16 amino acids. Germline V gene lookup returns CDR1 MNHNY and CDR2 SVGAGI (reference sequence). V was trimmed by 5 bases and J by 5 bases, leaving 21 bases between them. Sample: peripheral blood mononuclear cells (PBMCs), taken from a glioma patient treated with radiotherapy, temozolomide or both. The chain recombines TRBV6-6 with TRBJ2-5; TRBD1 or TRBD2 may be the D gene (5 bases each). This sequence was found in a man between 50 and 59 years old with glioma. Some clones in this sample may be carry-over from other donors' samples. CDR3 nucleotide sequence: TGTGCCAGCAGTCAAAGGGACCGAGGACCTTTGGAGACCCAGTACTTC. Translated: CASSQRDRGPLETQYF.